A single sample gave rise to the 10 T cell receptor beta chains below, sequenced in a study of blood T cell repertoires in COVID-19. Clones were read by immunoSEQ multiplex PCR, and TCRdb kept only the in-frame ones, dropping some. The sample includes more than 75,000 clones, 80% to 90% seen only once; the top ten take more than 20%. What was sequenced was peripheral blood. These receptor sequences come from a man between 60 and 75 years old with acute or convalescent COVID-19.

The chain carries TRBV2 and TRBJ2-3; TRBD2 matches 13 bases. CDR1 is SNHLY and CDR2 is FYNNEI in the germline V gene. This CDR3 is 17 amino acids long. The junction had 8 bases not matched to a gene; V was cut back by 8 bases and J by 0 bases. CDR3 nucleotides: TGTGCCAGCGTCGGACTAGCGGGGGCCGGTAGCACAGATACGCAGTATTTT. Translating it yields CASVGLAGAGSTDTQYF.

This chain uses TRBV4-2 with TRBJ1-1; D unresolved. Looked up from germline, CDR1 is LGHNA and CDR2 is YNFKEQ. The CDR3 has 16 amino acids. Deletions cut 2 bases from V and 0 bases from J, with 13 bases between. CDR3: CASSQLAWSMNTEAFF. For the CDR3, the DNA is TGTGCCAGCAGCCAACTCGCCTGGAGCATGAACACTGAAGCTTTCTTT.

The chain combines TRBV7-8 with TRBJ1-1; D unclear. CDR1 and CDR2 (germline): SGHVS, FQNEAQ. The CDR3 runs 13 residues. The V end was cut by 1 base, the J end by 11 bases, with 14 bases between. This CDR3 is CASSLGGGLGAFF. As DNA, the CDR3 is TGTGCCAGCAGCTTAGGAGGCGGCCTCGGGGCTTTCTTT.

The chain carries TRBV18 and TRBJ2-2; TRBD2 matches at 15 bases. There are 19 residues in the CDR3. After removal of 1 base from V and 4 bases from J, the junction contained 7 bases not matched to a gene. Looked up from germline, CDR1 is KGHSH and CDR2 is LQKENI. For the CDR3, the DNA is TGTGCCAGCTCACCACTTCGAAGGACTAGCGGGGGGGGCACCGGGGAGCTGTTTTTT. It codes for CASSPLRRTSGGGTGELFF.

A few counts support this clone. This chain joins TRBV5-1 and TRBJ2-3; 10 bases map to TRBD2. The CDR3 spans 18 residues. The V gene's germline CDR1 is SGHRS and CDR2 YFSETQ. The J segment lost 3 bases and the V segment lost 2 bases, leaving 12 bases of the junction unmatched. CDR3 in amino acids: CASSLNSGGIYRTDTQYF. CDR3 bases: TGCGCCAGCAGCTTAAATAGCGGGGGGATATATCGAACAGATACGCAGTATTTT.

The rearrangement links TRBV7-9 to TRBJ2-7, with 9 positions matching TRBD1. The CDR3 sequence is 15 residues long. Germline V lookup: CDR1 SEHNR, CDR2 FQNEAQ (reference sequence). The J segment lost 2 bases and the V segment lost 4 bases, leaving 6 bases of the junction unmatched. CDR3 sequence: CASSSDRGYAYEQYF. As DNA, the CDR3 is TGTGCCAGCAGCTCAGACAGGGGGTATGCCTACGAGCAGTACTTC.

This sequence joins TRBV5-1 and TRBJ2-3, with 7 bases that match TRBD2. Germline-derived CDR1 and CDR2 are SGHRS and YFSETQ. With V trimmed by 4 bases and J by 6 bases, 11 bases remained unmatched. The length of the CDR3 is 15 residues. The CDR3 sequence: CASSLPSGATDTQYF. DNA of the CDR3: TGCGCCAGCAGCCTCCCGAGCGGGGCTACCGATACGCAGTATTTT.

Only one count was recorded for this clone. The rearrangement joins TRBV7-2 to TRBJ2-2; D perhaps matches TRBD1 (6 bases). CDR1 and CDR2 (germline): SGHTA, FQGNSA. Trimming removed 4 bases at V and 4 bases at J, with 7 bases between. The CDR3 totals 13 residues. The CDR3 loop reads CASSWTVTGELFF. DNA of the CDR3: TGTGCCAGCAGCTGGACAGTCACCGGGGAGCTGTTTTTT.

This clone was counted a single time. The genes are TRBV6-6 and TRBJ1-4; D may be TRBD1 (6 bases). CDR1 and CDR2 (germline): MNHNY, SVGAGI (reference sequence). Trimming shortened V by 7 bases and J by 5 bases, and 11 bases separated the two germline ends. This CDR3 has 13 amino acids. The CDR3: CASTGAANEKLFF. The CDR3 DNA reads TGTGCCAGCACAGGGGCGGCAAATGAAAAACTGTTTTTT.

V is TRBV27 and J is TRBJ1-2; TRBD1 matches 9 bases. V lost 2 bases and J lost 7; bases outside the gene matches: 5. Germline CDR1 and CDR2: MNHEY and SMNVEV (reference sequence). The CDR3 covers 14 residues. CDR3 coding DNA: TGTGCCAGCAGTTTAAAACAGGGGGCGACTGGCTACACCTTC. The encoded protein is CASSLKQGATGYTF.